The T cell receptor (beta chain) under discussion was sequenced for a study of beta chain features in type 1 diabetes. This clone was observed a few times. Antigen unknown. TCRB transcripts that were expressed got sequenced, as all of the isolated RNA had been reverse transcribed. Produced via immunoSEQ multiplex PCR; TCRdb's table is partial and in-frame only. Of under 250,000 clones listed, 14% are singletons. V lost 4 bases and J lost 3, with 13 bases in between. Germline lookup yields CDR1 MNHEY and CDR2 SVGAGI. CDR3 length: 14 residues. Study outcomes and limitations: All four CD4+ subsets of Type 1 diabetes patients contained TCRB CDR3s that were moderately but significantly shorter.

The rearrangement links TRBV6-5 to TRBJ2-7; maybe TRBD2 (6 bases). Input material: naive CD4+ T cells from blood. The TCR sequence derives from a man in his thirties or forties with type 1 diabetes. The CDR3 sequence is CASSSAGPFYEQYF. For the CDR3, the DNA is TGTGCCAGCAGTTCGGCGGGGCCCTTCTACGAGCAGTACTTC.